This T cell receptor (beta chain) was retrieved from a study of cytomegalovirus exposure and HLA in healthy donors. Study information: Most donors, around 81% of a few hundred genotyped, fell in the Caucasian-associated ancestry cluster. Study results and limitations: Later work found that TCR association rates differed between HLA loci; DRB1 had the most and HLA-C the fewest. HLA restriction was apparent for most CMV-associated TCR beta chains in a later analysis.

About this clone itself: What it recognizes is unknown.

The CDR3 loop spans 14 amino acids. Germline values: CDR1 LGHNT, CDR2 FRNRAP. J lost 6 bases, V lost 6 bases, and 4 bases had no gene match. The primer mix had 60 Vbeta and 13 Jbeta primers. TCRdb keeps only in-frame clones here, not all; method: immunoSEQ multiplex PCR. The profile shows 97,000 or so clones, about 81% of them singletons. The TCR comes from a man in his forties in good health and CMV-seronegative. The specimen was PBMCs. The V call is TRBV12-5, the J call TRBJ2-1; 11 nucleotides agree with TRBD1. Here the CDR3 reads CASGDRGRINEQFF. CDR3 sequence (DNA): TGTGCTAGTGGGGACAGGGGGCGCATCAATGAGCAGTTCTTC.